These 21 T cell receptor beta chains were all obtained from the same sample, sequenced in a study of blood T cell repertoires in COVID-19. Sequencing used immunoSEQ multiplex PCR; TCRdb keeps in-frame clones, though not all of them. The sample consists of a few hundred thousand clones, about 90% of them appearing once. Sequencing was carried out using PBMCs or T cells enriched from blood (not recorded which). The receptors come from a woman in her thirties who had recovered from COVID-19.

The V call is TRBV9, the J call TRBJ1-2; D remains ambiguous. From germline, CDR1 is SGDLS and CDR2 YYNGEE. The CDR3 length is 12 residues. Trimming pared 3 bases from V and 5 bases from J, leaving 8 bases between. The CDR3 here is CASSERAYGYTF. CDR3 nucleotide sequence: TGTGCCAGCAGCGAACGAGCATATGGCTACACCTTC.

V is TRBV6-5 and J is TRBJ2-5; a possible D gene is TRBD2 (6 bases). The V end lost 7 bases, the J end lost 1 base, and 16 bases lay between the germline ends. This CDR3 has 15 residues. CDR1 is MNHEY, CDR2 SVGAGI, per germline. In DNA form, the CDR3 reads TGTGCCAGCACCTCCTTGGAGGGTGGCCAAGAGACCCAGTACTTC. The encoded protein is CASTSLEGGQETQYF.

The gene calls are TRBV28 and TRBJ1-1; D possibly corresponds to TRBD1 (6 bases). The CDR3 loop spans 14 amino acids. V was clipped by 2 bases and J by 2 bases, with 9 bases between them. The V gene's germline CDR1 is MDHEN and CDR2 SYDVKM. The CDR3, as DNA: TGTGCCAGCAGTTTACAACAGGGTAACACTGAAGCTTTCTTT. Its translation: CASSLQQGNTEAFF.

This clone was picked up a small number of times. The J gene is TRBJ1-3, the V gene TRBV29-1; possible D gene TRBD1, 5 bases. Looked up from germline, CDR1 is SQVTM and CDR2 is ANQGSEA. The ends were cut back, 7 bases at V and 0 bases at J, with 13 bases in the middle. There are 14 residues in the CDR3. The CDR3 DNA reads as TGCAGCGGAACCGACAGATTCTCTGGAAACACCATATATTTT. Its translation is CSGTDRFSGNTIYF. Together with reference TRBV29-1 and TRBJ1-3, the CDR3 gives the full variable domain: SAVISQKPSRDICQRGTSLTIQCQVDSQVTMMFWYRQQPGQSLTLIATANQGSEATYESGFVIDKFPISRPNLTFSTLTVSNMSPEDSSIYLCSGTDRFSGNTIYFGEGSWLTVV.

CDR3 sequence: CATSGGSGSTNYGYTF. CDR3 DNA sequence: TGTGCCACCAGCGGGGGGTCTGGCAGCACTAACTATGGCTACACCTTC. V is TRBV24-1 and J is TRBJ1-2, with D maybe TRBD1 (5 bases). CDR1 is KGHDR, CDR2 SFDVKD, per germline. CDR3 length: 16 residues. V lost 7 bases and J 0 bases, leaving 17 bases between the germline ends.

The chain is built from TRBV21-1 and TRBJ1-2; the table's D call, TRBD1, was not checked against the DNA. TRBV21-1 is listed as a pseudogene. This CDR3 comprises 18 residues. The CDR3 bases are TGTGCCAGCAGCAAATTTTCTTCTATGGCCGGGACAAACTATGGCTACACCTTC. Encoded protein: CASSKFSSMAGTNYGYTF.

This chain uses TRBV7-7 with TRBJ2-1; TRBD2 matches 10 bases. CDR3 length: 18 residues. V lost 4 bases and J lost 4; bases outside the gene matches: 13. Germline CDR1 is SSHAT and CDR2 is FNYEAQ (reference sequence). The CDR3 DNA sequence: TGTGCCAGCAGCTCGACGCTGACTAGCGGGTGGAATTACAATGAGCAGTTCTTC. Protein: CASSSTLTSGWNYNEQFF.

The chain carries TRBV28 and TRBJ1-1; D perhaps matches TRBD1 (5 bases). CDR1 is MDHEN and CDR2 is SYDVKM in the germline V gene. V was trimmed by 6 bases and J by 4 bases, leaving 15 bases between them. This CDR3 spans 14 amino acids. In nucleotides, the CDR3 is TGTGCCAGCAGCCTCCCGGGGAGGGGCACTGAAGCTTTCTTT. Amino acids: CASSLPGRGTEAFF.

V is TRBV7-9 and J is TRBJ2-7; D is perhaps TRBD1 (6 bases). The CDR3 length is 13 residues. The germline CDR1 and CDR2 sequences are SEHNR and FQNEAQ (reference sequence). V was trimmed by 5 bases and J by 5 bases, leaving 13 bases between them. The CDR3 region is CASSARGTHEQYF. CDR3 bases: TGTGCCAGCAGCGCCAGGGGTACCCACGAGCAGTACTTC.

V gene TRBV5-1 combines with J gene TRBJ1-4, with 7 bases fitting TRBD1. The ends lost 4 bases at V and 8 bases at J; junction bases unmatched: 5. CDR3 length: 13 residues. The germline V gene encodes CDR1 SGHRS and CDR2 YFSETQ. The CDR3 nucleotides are TGCGCCAGCAGCGCGGGACAGCTAGAAAAACTGTTTTTT. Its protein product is CASSAGQLEKLFF.

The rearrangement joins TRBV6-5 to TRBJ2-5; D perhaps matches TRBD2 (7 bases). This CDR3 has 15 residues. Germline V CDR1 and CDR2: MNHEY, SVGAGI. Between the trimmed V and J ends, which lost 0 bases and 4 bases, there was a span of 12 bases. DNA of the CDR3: TGTGCCAGCAGTTACTCGGGAGGGGGGGGAGAGACCCAGTACTTC. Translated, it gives CASSYSGGGGETQYF.

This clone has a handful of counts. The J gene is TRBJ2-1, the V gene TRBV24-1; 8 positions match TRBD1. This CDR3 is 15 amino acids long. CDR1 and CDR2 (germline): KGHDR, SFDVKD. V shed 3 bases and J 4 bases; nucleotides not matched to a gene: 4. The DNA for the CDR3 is TGTGCCACCAGTGATCCGGGACAGGTTTACAATGAGCAGTTCTTC. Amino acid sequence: CATSDPGQVYNEQFF.

The chain's CDR3 is CASSLNNDRGGNTEAFF. CDR3 coding DNA: TGTGCCAGCAGCCTGAATAATGACAGGGGGGGGAACACTGAAGCTTTCTTT. This chain connects TRBV2 to TRBJ1-1, with 9 bases identical to TRBD1. Per the germline V gene, CDR1 is SNHLY and CDR2 is FYNNEI. CDR3 length: 17 amino acids. J lost 1 base, V lost 6 bases, and 12 bases had no gene match. Supplemented by reference TRBV2 and TRBJ1-1, the full variable domain reads EPEVTQTPSHQVTQMGQEVILRCVPISNHLYFYWYRQILGQKVEFLVSFYNNEISEKSEIFDDQFSVERPDGSNFTLKIRSTKLEDSAMYFCASSLNNDRGGNTEAFFGQGTRLTVV.

The chain's CDR3 is CAWSDGRTATGELFF. CDR3 in DNA: TGTGCCTGGAGCGACGGGAGGACAGCCACCGGGGAGCTGTTTTTT. The chain links TRBV30 to TRBJ2-2; possible D gene TRBD2, 7 bases. The V end lost 3 bases, the J end lost 4 bases, and 15 bases lay between the germline ends. The CDR3 is 15 amino acids. Looked up from germline, CDR1 is GTSNPN and CDR2 is SVGIG (reference sequence).

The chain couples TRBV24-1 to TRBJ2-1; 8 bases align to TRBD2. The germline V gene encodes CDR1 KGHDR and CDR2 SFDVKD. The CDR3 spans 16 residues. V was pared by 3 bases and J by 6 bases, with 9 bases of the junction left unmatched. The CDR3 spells CATSDPALADVNEQFF. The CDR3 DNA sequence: TGTGCCACCAGTGATCCCGCACTAGCGGACGTCAATGAGCAGTTCTTC.

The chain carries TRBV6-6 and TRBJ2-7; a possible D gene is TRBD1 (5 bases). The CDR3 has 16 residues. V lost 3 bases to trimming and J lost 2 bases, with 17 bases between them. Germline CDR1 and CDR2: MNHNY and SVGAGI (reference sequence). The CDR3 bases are TGTGCCAGCAGTTATAAGGACAACCTTATAGCCTACGAGCAGTACTTC. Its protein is CASSYKDNLIAYEQYF.

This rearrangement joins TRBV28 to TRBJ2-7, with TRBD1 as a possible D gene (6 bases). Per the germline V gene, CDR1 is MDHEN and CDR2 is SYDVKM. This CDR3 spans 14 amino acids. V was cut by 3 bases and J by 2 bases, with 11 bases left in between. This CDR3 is CASSLGDNTYEQYF. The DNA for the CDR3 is TGTGCCAGCAGTTTGGGGGACAATACCTACGAGCAGTACTTC.

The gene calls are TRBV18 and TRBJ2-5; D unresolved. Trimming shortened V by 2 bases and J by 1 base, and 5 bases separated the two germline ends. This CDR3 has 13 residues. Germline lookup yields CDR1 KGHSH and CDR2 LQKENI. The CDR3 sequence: CASSPVSQETQYF. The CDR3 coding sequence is TGTGCCAGCTCACCAGTCAGCCAAGAGACCCAGTACTTC.

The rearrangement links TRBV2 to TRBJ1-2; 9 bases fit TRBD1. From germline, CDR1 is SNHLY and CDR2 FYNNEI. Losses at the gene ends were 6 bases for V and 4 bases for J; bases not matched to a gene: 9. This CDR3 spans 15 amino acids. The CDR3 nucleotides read TGTGCCAGCAGAAACGGGACAGGGACCGGCTATGGCTACACCTTC. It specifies CASRNGTGTGYGYTF.

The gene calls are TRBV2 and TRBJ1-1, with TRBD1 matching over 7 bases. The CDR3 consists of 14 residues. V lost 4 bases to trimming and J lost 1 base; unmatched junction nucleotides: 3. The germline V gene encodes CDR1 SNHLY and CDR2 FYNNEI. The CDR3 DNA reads TGTGCCAGCAGTGCCAGGACAGGGAACACTGAAGCTTTCTTT. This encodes CASSARTGNTEAFF.

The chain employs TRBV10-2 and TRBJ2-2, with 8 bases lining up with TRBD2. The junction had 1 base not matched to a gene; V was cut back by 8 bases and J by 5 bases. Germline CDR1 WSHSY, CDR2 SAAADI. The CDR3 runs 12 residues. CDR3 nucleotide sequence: TGCGCCAGCCCGGGGGGGACCGGGGAGCTGTTTTTT. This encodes CASPGGTGELFF.